One sample yielded the 32 T cell receptor beta chains listed below, sequenced in a study of cytomegalovirus exposure and HLA in healthy donors. Vbeta (60) and Jbeta (13) primers were used in the PCR. TCRdb's copy holds only in-frame clones and misses some; the assay was immunoSEQ multiplex PCR. The repertoire holds roughly 150,000 clones, about 74% seen once, with under 2% in the top ten. Sequenced material: PBMCs. These receptors all stem from a woman in her 40s in good health and CMV-seronegative.

As concerns this clone: The same CDR3 arises from other DNA sequences in this sample as well. The chain carries TRBV7-9 and TRBJ2-1, with TRBD2 identical over 12 bases. The CDR3 is 16 amino acids. V lost 4 bases and J lost 3; bases outside the gene matches: 4. Germline values: CDR1 SEHNR, CDR2 FQNEAQ (reference sequence). The CDR3 bases are TGTGCCAGCAGCTCACGACTAGCGGGAGTCTACAATGAGCAGTTCTTC. It specifies CASSSRLAGVYNEQFF.

The chain recombines TRBV6-6 with TRBJ2-1; TRBD2 aligns across 10 bases. V was clipped by 8 bases and J by 10 bases; unmatched bases: 8. The CDR3 is 13 residues long. CDR1 is MNHNY and CDR2 is SVGAGI in the germline V gene (reference sequence). The CDR3 loop reads CASRTSGPKEQFF. The CDR3 region has the DNA TGTGCCAGCCGGACTAGCGGTCCCAAGGAGCAGTTCTTC.

V gene TRBV5-4 combines with J gene TRBJ2-6; D unclear. The V end lost 5 bases, the J end lost 0 bases, and 15 bases lay between the germline ends. The CDR3 has 17 amino acids. CDR1 is SGHNT and CDR2 is YYREEE in the germline V gene (reference sequence). This CDR3 reads CASRWSFVDSGANVLTF. The CDR3, as DNA: TGTGCCAGCAGGTGGTCTTTCGTAGACTCTGGGGCCAACGTCCTGACTTTC.

This clone was found once. The chain joins TRBV27 to TRBJ2-6; 7 nucleotides agree with TRBD1. Germline trimming cut 7 bases from V and 1 base from J; bases unmatched to any gene: 4. Germline V lookup: CDR1 MNHEY, CDR2 SMNVEV (reference sequence). The CDR3 consists of 15 residues. CDR3 loop: CASNPQGSGANVLTF. CDR3 bases: TGTGCCAGCAATCCACAGGGGTCTGGGGCCAACGTCCTGACTTTC.

V gene TRBV5-8 combines with J gene TRBJ1-1; no clear D. Germline lookup yields CDR1 SGHTS and CDR2 YDEGEE. V lost 0 bases to trimming and J lost 3 bases, with 6 bases between them. The CDR3 consists of 13 residues. The CDR3 region is CASSLVQDTEAFF. DNA for the CDR3: TGTGCCAGCAGCTTGGTACAAGACACTGAAGCTTTCTTT.

The chain combines TRBV7-9 with TRBJ1-5, with TRBD1 matching 7 bases. This CDR3 is built from 16 residues. Germline assignment: CDR1 SEHNR and CDR2 FQNEAQ (reference sequence). V dropped 3 bases and J dropped 2; count of bases not matched to a gene: 7. CDR3 in amino acids: CASSLFGTVGNQPQHF. As DNA, the CDR3 is TGTGCCAGCAGCTTGTTCGGGACAGTGGGCAATCAGCCCCAGCATTTT.

This rearrangement joins TRBV6-1 to TRBJ2-4, with no clear D. CDR1 and CDR2 (germline): MNHNS, SASEGT. The CDR3 consists of 14 residues. V lost 1 base to trimming and J lost 2 bases, with 6 bases between them. The DNA for the CDR3 is TGTGCCAGCAGTGAAGGTGGCTCCAAAAACATTCAGTACTTC. Translation gives CASSEGGSKNIQYF.

The chain carries TRBV19 and TRBJ2-3, with TRBD2 identical over 7 bases. This CDR3 has 13 residues. The V gene end was trimmed by 6 bases and the J gene end by 6 bases; junction bases not matched to a gene: 6. Germline CDR1 and CDR2: LNHDA and SQIVND (reference sequence). The CDR3 DNA sequence: TGTGCCAGTAGGGGGACTACGGGCGATACGCAGTATTTT. It encodes CASRGTTGDTQYF.

V is TRBV19 and J is TRBJ1-3; possible D gene TRBD1, 5 bases. This CDR3 has 19 residues. V was trimmed by 3 bases and J by 1 base, leaving 22 bases between them. Germline CDR1 LNHDA, CDR2 SQIVND (reference sequence). The CDR3 protein is CASSIMEGVPFTSGNTIYF. In nucleotides, the CDR3 is TGTGCCAGTAGTATTATGGAAGGGGTCCCATTCACGTCTGGAAACACCATATATTTT.

This clone appeared once. The chain has TRBV15 and TRBJ1-5; 7 positions match TRBD1. This CDR3 is 16 amino acids long. Looked up from germline, CDR1 is LNHNV and CDR2 is YYDKDF (reference sequence). Trimming cost V 4 bases and J 5 bases; bases outside gene matches: 11. The CDR3 region is CATSNRGTAFHQPQHF. The CDR3 nucleotides are TGTGCCACCAGCAATAGAGGGACAGCCTTTCATCAGCCCCAGCATTTT. Filled out from reference TRBV15 and TRBJ1-5, the complete variable domain reads DAMVIQNPRYQVTQFGKPVTLSCSQTLNHNVMYWYQQKSSQAPKLLFHYYDKDFNNEADTPDNFQSRRPNTSFCFLDIRSPGLGDTAMYLCATSNRGTAFHQPQHFGDGTRLSIL.

The V call is TRBV9, the J call TRBJ2-1; 8 bases align to TRBD2. The CDR3 has 17 residues. Germline V gene lookup returns CDR1 SGDLS and CDR2 YYNGEE. Trimming took 4 bases from V and 1 from J; bases not matched to a gene: 10. Here the CDR3 DNA reads TGTGCCAGCAGCTTCCCCCGGGGGGGGGCGTCCTACAATGAGCAGTTCTTC. Amino acid sequence: CASSFPRGGASYNEQFF.

The chain employs TRBV30 and TRBJ2-7, with TRBD2 matching over 7 bases. Germline V lookup: CDR1 GTSNPN, CDR2 SVGIG (reference sequence). The trim removed 2 bases at V and 6 bases at J, leaving 1 base unmatched. The CDR3 is made up of 11 amino acids. The CDR3 is CAWSWGGEQYF. The CDR3 coding sequence is TGTGCCTGGAGTTGGGGGGGCGAGCAGTACTTC.

On this clone itself: Germline and junction disagree at one end, which may indicate a read error. The rearrangement joins TRBV7-9 to TRBJ2-5, with TRBD2 as a possible D gene (6 bases). Germline CDR1 reads SEHNR; CDR2 reads FQNEAQ (reference sequence). CDR3 length: 15 amino acids. The CDR3 spells CSSERDLRPGETQYF. The CDR3 coding sequence is TGTTCCAGCGAGAGGGACTTAAGGCCGGGGGAGACCCAGTACTTC.

This clone has just one count. The genes are TRBV4-2 and TRBJ2-7; 12 nucleotides line up with TRBD1. CDR1 and CDR2 from the germline V gene are LGHNA and YNFKEQ. The CDR3 extends over 16 amino acids. V shed 2 bases and J 5 bases; nucleotides not matched to a gene: 7. The CDR3 DNA sequence: TGTGCCAGCAGCCAAACTCCGGGACAGGGGGCTGACGAGCAGTACTTC. This codes for CASSQTPGQGADEQYF.

The V and J genes are TRBV30 and TRBJ2-7; 10 bases align to TRBD1. With V trimmed by 4 bases and J by 6 bases, 9 bases remained unmatched. CDR1 is GTSNPN, CDR2 SVGIG, per germline (reference sequence). The CDR3 is 14 residues long. The CDR3: CAWKSGTGVGEQYF. As DNA, the CDR3 is TGTGCCTGGAAGTCCGGGACAGGGGTCGGCGAGCAGTACTTC.

In its sample, this clone was seen a few times. The rearrangement joins TRBV19 to TRBJ1-4, with D possibly TRBD1 on 6 matching bases. Per germline, CDR1 LNHDA and CDR2 SQIVND (reference sequence). The V and J ends lost 4 bases and 10 bases respectively, with 13 bases between them. The CDR3 totals 13 residues. The CDR3 here is CASSTGDTLKLFF. The CDR3 DNA sequence: TGTGCCAGTAGTACCGGGGACACATTAAAACTGTTTTTT.

This rearrangement joins TRBV5-1 to TRBJ2-4, with 9 bases that match TRBD1. V was pared by 4 bases and J by 0 bases, with 5 bases of the junction left unmatched. The CDR3 has 16 residues. Germline V CDR1 and CDR2: SGHRS, YFSETQ. The CDR3: CASSPGQGIAKNIQYF. The CDR3 nucleotides are TGCGCCAGCAGCCCGGGACAGGGTATAGCCAAAAACATTCAGTACTTC.

This clone has just a few counts. V usage is TRBV19 and J usage is TRBJ1-4; 7 bases match TRBD1. Unmatched junction bases numbered 12, after V lost 6 bases and J lost 8 bases. Germline V lookup: CDR1 LNHDA, CDR2 SQIVND (reference sequence). The CDR3 consists of 15 residues. The CDR3 here is CASRQEGGAEEKLFF. The CDR3 region has the DNA TGTGCCAGTAGGCAGGAAGGGGGCGCAGAGGAAAAACTGTTTTTT. The variable domain in full, completed from reference TRBV19 and TRBJ1-4, reads DGGITQSPKYLFRKEGQNVTLSCEQNLNHDAMYWYRQDPGQGLRLIYYSQIVNDFQKGDIAEGYSVSREKKESFPLTVTSAQKNPTAFYLCASRQEGGAEEKLFFGSGTQLSVL.

This clone occurred a few times. The CDR3 bases are TGCGCCAGCAGTTCAACCCCGGGCACAGATACGCAGTATTTT. Its translation is CASSSTPGTDTQYF. J is TRBJ2-3 and V is TRBV5-1, with D uncertain. The ends were cut back, 5 bases at V and 1 base at J, with 11 bases in the middle. Germline CDR1 and CDR2: SGHRS and YFSETQ. The CDR3 is 14 amino acids.

A note on this clone: The sample contains more than one DNA sequence encoding this CDR3. The V and J genes are TRBV6-5 and TRBJ2-1; D gene ambiguous. Germline V gives CDR1 MNHEY, CDR2 SVGAGI. The CDR3 consists of 14 residues. Trimming took 5 bases from V and 3 from J, leaving 11 bases between them. The DNA for the CDR3 is TGTGCCAGCAGTCTCCATGGGCACTACAATGAGCAGTTCTTC. Translating gives CASSLHGHYNEQFF.

The chain uses TRBV18 and TRBJ2-6; D is uncertain. V was shortened by 2 bases and J by 4 bases, with 12 bases between the two germline ends. The CDR3 runs 16 residues. CDR1 KGHSH and CDR2 LQKENI come from the germline V gene. The CDR3 bases are TGTGCCAGCTCACCAACTATCGGTTGGGGGGCCAACGTCCTGACTTTC. This translates into CASSPTIGWGANVLTF.

The genes are TRBV5-1 and TRBJ1-1, with D hard to call. CDR3 size: 14 residues. Germline V gives CDR1 SGHRS, CDR2 YFSETQ. V was trimmed by 0 bases and J by 1 base, leaving 7 bases between them. The DNA for the CDR3 is TGCGCCAGCAGCTTGGTGGCTGCGAACACTGAAGCTTTCTTT. This translates into CASSLVAANTEAFF.

The V call is TRBV5-5, the J call TRBJ1-4; weak D call: TRBD1 (6 bases). The CDR3 consists of 19 residues. V lost 0 bases to trimming and J lost 1 base, with 19 bases between them. Germline lookup yields CDR1 SGHKS and CDR2 YYEKEE (reference sequence). CDR3 sequence reads: CASSLVEGDSLQTNEKLFF. In DNA form, the CDR3 reads TGTGCCAGCAGCTTGGTTGAGGGGGATTCCTTGCAAACTAATGAAAAACTGTTTTTT.

The chain recombines TRBV11-2 with TRBJ1-4; D remains ambiguous. This CDR3 comprises 14 residues. Per the germline V gene, CDR1 is SGHAT and CDR2 is FQNNGV. Trimming took 3 bases from V and 6 from J, leaving 11 bases between them. This CDR3 is CASSFGAADEKLFF. The CDR3 region has the DNA TGTGCCAGCAGCTTCGGAGCGGCAGATGAAAAACTGTTTTTT.

The chain is built from TRBV4-1 and TRBJ2-3; 7 positions match TRBD2. The trim removed 6 bases at V and 2 bases at J, leaving 23 bases unmatched. The length of the CDR3 is 20 residues. In germline, CDR1 is MGHRA, CDR2 YSYEKL. The CDR3 here is CASRTAALGAGEGNTDTQYF. CDR3 coding DNA: TGCGCCAGCAGAACCGCGGCCCTCGGGGCGGGGGAGGGAAACACAGATACGCAGTATTTT.

Written as DNA, the CDR3 is TGTGCCATCAGTGACTCGGACAGGGTCCGGGAGCAGTACTTC. Encoded protein: CAISDSDRVREQYF. The gene calls are TRBV10-3 and TRBJ2-7; 8 bases are shared with TRBD1. Germline values: CDR1 ENHRY, CDR2 SYGVKD. CDR3 length equals 14 residues. V was clipped by 3 bases and J by 7 bases; unmatched bases: 8.

This chain joins TRBV18 and TRBJ1-2, with 11 positions matching TRBD1. Germline lookup yields CDR1 KGHSH and CDR2 LQKENI. This CDR3 spans 15 amino acids. The trim removed 6 bases at V and 4 bases at J, leaving 7 bases unmatched. The CDR3 protein is CASSQGQGVVYGYTF. The DNA of the CDR3 is TGTGCCAGCTCCCAGGGACAGGGGGTAGTCTATGGCTACACCTTC.

The chain uses TRBV28 and TRBJ1-1; D is ambiguous. CDR3 length equals 14 residues. Trimming left V 5 bases short and J 0 bases short, with 10 bases between. Per germline, CDR1 MDHEN and CDR2 SYDVKM. The CDR3 DNA reads TGTGCCAGCAGTGAGGCTTCTATGAACACTGAAGCTTTCTTT. This gives the protein CASSEASMNTEAFF.

The gene calls are TRBV11-2 and TRBJ1-4, with 7 bases matching TRBD1. V was pared by 3 bases and J by 5 bases, with 6 bases of the junction left unmatched. Per germline, CDR1 SGHAT and CDR2 FQNNGV. This CDR3 has 15 amino acids. The CDR3 loop is CASSFEKGANEKLFF. In nucleotides, the CDR3 is TGTGCCAGCAGCTTCGAAAAGGGGGCGAATGAAAAACTGTTTTTT.

V usage is TRBV19 and J usage is TRBJ1-2; D perhaps matches TRBD1 (5 bases). The CDR3 is 15 amino acids. Deletions cut 7 bases from V and 7 bases from J, with 22 bases between. The germline gives CDR1 LNHDA, CDR2 SQIVND (reference sequence). CDR3 sequence reads: CASTHSGLSGSGYTF. CDR3 nucleotides: TGTGCCAGTACCCACTCGGGACTCTCCGGGAGTGGCTACACCTTC.

CDR3 loop: CAWSVRWGRSTGELFF. In DNA form, the CDR3 reads TGTGCCTGGAGTGTACGCTGGGGGCGCAGCACCGGGGAGCTGTTTTTT. The chain couples TRBV30 to TRBJ2-2, with TRBD1 as a possible D gene (6 bases). CDR1 GTSNPN and CDR2 SVGIG come from the germline V gene (reference sequence). V was shortened by 0 bases and J by 4 bases, with 15 bases between the two germline ends. This CDR3 is built from 16 residues.

The gene calls are TRBV5-1 and TRBJ2-3; 10 bases fit TRBD2. The CDR3 covers 19 residues. J gave up 0 bases and V 6 bases, and 16 bases lay outside the gene matches. Germline lookup yields CDR1 SGHRS and CDR2 YFSETQ. The CDR3 region has the DNA TGCGCCAGCACCGGAAACCCGACTAGCGGGTGGGGTAGCACAGATACGCAGTATTTT. It is translated as CASTGNPTSGWGSTDTQYF.